Listed below are T cell receptor beta chains from one sample, sequenced in a study of shared clonotypes between healthy human individuals. Sequencing was performed with immunoSEQ multiplex PCR; in TCRdb, only in-frame clones are kept and a portion is missing. The sample lists some 790,000 clones, over 60% seen once, with under 2% in the top ten. Sequencing was carried out using memory CD4+ T cells sorted from blood. The receptors come from a woman under 40 in good health. The conserved cysteine and the conserved F or W are not part of the CDR3 here.

>TRBV6-6|TRBJ1-5
ASRTSGTGNQPQH
>TRBV6-1|TRBJ1-5
ASSEIGTGGSQPQH
>TRBV28|TRBJ1-2
ASSLTPSESYGYT
>TRBV2|TRBJ2-1
ASSVSLNRGNEQF
>TRBV19|TRBJ1-1
ASSRLRMTEAF
>TRBV5-4|TRBJ1-1
ASSLMGSTEAF
>TRBV5-6|TRBJ2-3
ASSLADRDTDTQY
>TRBV7-2|TRBJ2-1
ASSYILTSGSYNEQF
>TRBV18|TRBJ2-2
ASSPPGHVGELF
>TRBV18|TRBJ2-5
ASSPNVGSGVGETQY
>TRBV28|TRBJ2-2
ASSFVSLHTGELF
>TRBV18|TRBJ2-7
ASSPTDTLYEQY
>TRBV29-1|TRBJ1-1
SAGPRVANTEAF
>TRBV5-6|TRBJ2-7
ASSRLAGPTYEQY
>TRBV28|TRBJ2-7
ASRSRWRYEQY
>TRBV28|TRBJ1-2
ASSPTTYGYT
>TRBV5-1|TRBJ1-1
ASSWGTGGVEAF
>TRBV6-6|TRBJ2-5
ASSYSPTSSGGTQY
>TRBV6-6|TRBJ1-2
ASSYLGGYT
>TRBV28|TRBJ1-1
ASSLAVHEAF
>TRBV7-2|TRBJ2-1
ASSRLAISYNEQF
>TRBV4-2|TRBJ2-2
ASSQPDRDTGELF
>TRBV7-6|TRBJ1-1
ASSHRGGEAF
>TRBV28|TRBJ2-5
ASGTGEETQY
>TRBV15|TRBJ2-7
ATSRAGVAYEQY
>TRBV19|TRBJ2-1
ASSRGLGPNEQF
>TRBV2|TRBJ2-3
ASNGLASTDTQY
>TRBV7-2|TRBJ1-4
ASSLDDSALGEKLF
>TRBV28|TRBJ2-4
ASSTLLTSGSVIQY
>TRBV29-1|TRBJ1-5
SFSSAPVGQPQH
>TRBV5-1|TRBJ2-7
ASSLEPGGRPTYEQY
>TRBV28|TRBJ2-7
ASSTLGDVYEQY
>TRBV25-1|TRBJ2-3
ASTSSWGTDTQY
>TRBV28|TRBJ1-4
ASSLTGNTNEKLF
>TRBV7-8|TRBJ1-2
ASSLAGGPNYGYT
>TRBV2|TRBJ2-7
ASSEGTYGGGEQY
>TRBV6-5|TRBJ1-1
ASRYDPGRTEAF
>TRBV5-1|TRBJ2-5
ASSPGLAGSETQY
>TRBV28|TRBJ2-3
ASRGGPGTQY
>TRBV18|TRBJ1-6
ASSSGQGARNSPLH
>TRBV2|TRBJ1-2
ASSEEAGLGYGYT
>TRBV19|TRBJ1-3
ASSFLSVGSGNTIY
>TRBV6-5|TRBJ1-1
ATYRVPSVEAF
>TRBV19|TRBJ1-3
ASNLRGSGNTIY
>TRBV29-1|TRBJ2-2
SVPRLAGGSGELF
>TRBV5-1|TRBJ2-5
ASSLTGESQETQY
>TRBV5-1|TRBJ2-5
ASSGGSTRETQY
>TRBV18|TRBJ2-7
ASSLASLAGDPVYEQY
>TRBV5-5|TRBJ1-1
ASSSLSETEAF
>TRBV6-4|TRBJ1-1
ASRSRKGNTEAF
>TRBV5-6|TRBJ2-7
ASSFRRSSYEQY
>TRBV7-9|TRBJ2-5
ASSSYTRLEETQY
>TRBV5-4|TRBJ2-3
ASRRGGGGGSTDTQY
>TRBV11-2|TRBJ2-7
ASSYSGTEYNEQY
>TRBV6-6|TRBJ2-1
ASRTAGTGGNEQF
>TRBV7-8|TRBJ2-7
ASSPAAGYSYEQY
>TRBV4-2|TRBJ2-2
ASSPRVAANTGELF
>TRBV6-5|TRBJ1-2
ASSRTGTLNYGYT
>TRBV6-5|TRBJ2-3
ASSYGGSRADTQY
>TRBV7-9|TRBJ1-2
ASNTAYGYT